The clone carrying this TCR beta chain was seen ten or more times. This entry belongs to a study of T cells in Graves' hyperthyroidism and ophthalmopathy. PBMCs were collected from an approximately 9.3 ml volume of fresh peripheral blood. TCR beta CDR3 regions were amplified from RNA transcripts. An initial round of RT-PCR targeting the TCR CDR3 relied on the HTBI primer set. TCRdb analysed the multiplex PCR reads with MiXCR anew, one entry per CDR3 protein. The table has hundreds of thousands of distinct CDR3 sequences, roughly 15% seen once. CDR3 size: 16 residues. Germline CDR1 reads LNHDA; CDR2 reads SQIVND (reference sequence). Losses at the gene ends were 8 bases for V and 4 bases for J; bases not matched to a gene: 15.

The clonotype originates from a woman aged 40 to 50 with Graves' ophthalmopathy. Material for sequencing was blood. This chain uses TRBV19 with TRBJ2-3; TRBD2 agrees at 7 bases. The CDR3 DNA reads as TGTGCCAGTGACTCTCTGGGCGGGAGCGGCGCAGATACGCAGTATTTT. It encodes CASDSLGGSGADTQYF.